The rows below give T cell receptor beta chains drawn from one sample of a study of blood T cell repertoires in COVID-19. The method was immunoSEQ multiplex PCR; TCRdb's version includes in-frame clones alone and lacks a portion of them. Here the sample spans 200,000 to 250,000 clones, 87% being singletons. The sample taken for sequencing was PBMCs or T cells enriched from blood (not recorded which). Source of these receptors: a man aged 18 to 30 with acute COVID-19. Both conserved end residues are trimmed from each CDR3. The D gene is left open where the match is weak.

d_call v_call cdr3_aa
- TRBV9 ASSVAGDRTYEQY
- TRBV27 ATAKGGQPLFGETQY
- TRBV11-2 ASSYPFGVNTEAF
- TRBV6-5 ASRSRRAVNTEAF
- TRBV28 ASSLVYGGGYT
- TRBV25-1 ASSEADSYEQY
- TRBV19 ASLRDSAATNEKLF
TRBD2 TRBV28 ASSWVAGVDYGEQF
TRBD2 TRBV28 ASSSRDSGKGGYNEQF
- TRBV5-4 ASSLGAGTTDTQY
TRBD1 TRBV30 AWAPGGGSYGYT
TRBD1 TRBV24-1 ATSNRGEDTQY
TRBD1 TRBV28 ASRKQGQSNQPQH
TRBD1 TRBV7-9 ASTTGTGVRETQY
- TRBV4-1 ASRFQGQNYGYT
- TRBV6-2/TRBV6-3 ASSLRLGNTGELF
- TRBV19 ASSISGYSNQPQH
- TRBV9 ASSPQGSEAF
- TRBV7-2 ASSLLTGSSTDTQY
- TRBV9 ASSVGGRGRNTIY